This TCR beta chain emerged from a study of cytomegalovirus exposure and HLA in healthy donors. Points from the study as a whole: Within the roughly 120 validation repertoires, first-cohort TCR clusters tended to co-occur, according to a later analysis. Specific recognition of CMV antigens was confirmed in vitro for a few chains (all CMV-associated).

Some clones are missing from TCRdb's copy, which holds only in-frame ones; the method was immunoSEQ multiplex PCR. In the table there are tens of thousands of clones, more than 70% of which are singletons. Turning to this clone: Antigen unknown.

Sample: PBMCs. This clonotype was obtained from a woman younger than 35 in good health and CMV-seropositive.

CDR3 coding DNA: TGTGCCAGCGCTTCGGGGGGGTTGGATACGCAGTATTTT. Its translation: CASASGGLDTQYF. The rearrangement uses TRBV28 and TRBJ2-3; 8 nucleotides match TRBD2. CDR1 and CDR2 (germline): MDHEN, SYDVKM. The V gene end was trimmed by 8 bases and the J gene end by 6 bases; junction bases not matched to a gene: 7. This CDR3 spans 13 amino acids.